A single sample gave rise to the 32 T cell receptor beta chains below, sequenced in a study of immune characterization of retroperitoneal liposarcoma. Using its own MiXCR run on the PCR reads, TCRdb lists one record per CDR3 protein. The sample carries about 12,000 distinct CDR3 sequences, 47% recorded once. The specimen sequenced was tumor tissue. These receptors all stem from a female donor with retroperitoneal liposarcoma.

Judged by abundance, this clonotype is medium-sized. This chain connects TRBV7-2 to TRBJ2-1; tentative D call: TRBD1 (6 bases). Trimming cost V 5 bases and J 13 bases, with 18 bases left between them. CDR3 length equals 13 residues. Germline CDR1 and CDR2: SGHTA and FQGNSA. The CDR3 is CASSGRKGETQFF. The CDR3 DNA follows: TGTGCCAGCAGCGGACGGAAGGGGGAGACCCAGTTCTTC.

J is TRBJ2-3 and V is TRBV25-1; a possible D gene is TRBD2 (5 bases). The CDR3 covers 11 residues. Trimming removed 7 bases at V and 5 bases at J, with 7 bases between. CDR1 MGHDK and CDR2 SYGVNS come from the germline V gene. The CDR3 DNA is TGTGCCAGCACCGCGGGAGATACGCAGTATTTT. It encodes CASTAGDTQYF.

About this clonotype: A junction boundary mismatches the germline segment, possibly from a read error. The V gene is TRBV4-1, the J gene TRBJ1-1; the D is unclear. Germline values: CDR1 MGHRA, CDR2 YSYEKL. This CDR3 is 18 amino acids long. CDR3 in DNA: TGTGCCAGCAGCCAAGCCTCTCAGCGGGGAATGGGGAACACTGAAGCTTTCTTT. Translated: CASSQASQRGMGNTEAFF.

A remark on this clonotype: Given a much more abundant clone one base away, this may be a read error. The genes are TRBV11-3 and TRBJ2-1; TRBD1 aligns across 7 bases. The closer fit of TRBJ2-7 to the DNA end suggests the J call may be wrong. The CDR3 is 16 residues long. Germline V CDR1 and CDR2: SGHNT, YENEEA. The CDR3 sequence is CASSSSGQVARNEQYF. The CDR3 DNA is TGTGCCAGCAGCTCATCTGGACAGGTGGCGAGGAATGAGCAGTACTTC.

The chain carries TRBV27 and TRBJ2-1; perhaps TRBD2 as D (6 bases). The J call may be incorrect, as the DNA end agrees better with TRBJ2-7. From germline, CDR1 is MNHEY and CDR2 SMNVEV (reference sequence). This CDR3 comprises 14 residues. The CDR3 here is CASSLIAGGYEQYF. The CDR3 DNA follows: TGTGCCAGCAGTTTAATTGCCGGGGGATACGAGCAGTACTTC.

This clonotype was detected only a few times. CDR3 in DNA: TGCGCCAGCACCGAGGACTACCCCTCCTACGAGCAGTACTTC. The encoded protein is CASTEDYPSYEQYF. V usage is TRBV10-2 and J usage is TRBJ2-1; weak D call: TRBD2 (6 bases). Gene TRBJ2-7 matches the end of the DNA better, so the J call may be wrong. Germline V CDR1 and CDR2: WSHSY, SAAADI. This CDR3 comprises 14 residues.

Notes on this clonotype: This sequence may be a read error, since a much larger clone differs from it by one base. This sequence joins TRBV7-3 and TRBJ2-3; the match to TRBD2 covers 7 bases. Trimming cost V 5 bases and J 6 bases; bases outside gene matches: 20. The CDR3 sequence is 18 residues long. The germline gives CDR1 SGHTA, CDR2 FQGTGA. The chain's CDR3 is CASSRGVSSETRLDTQYF. CDR3 nucleotide sequence: TGTGCCAGCAGCCGGGGGGTCTCTAGCGAGACTCGGTTGGATACGCAGTATTTT. The full variable domain, completed using reference TRBV7-3 and TRBJ2-3, is GAGVSQTPSNKVTEKGKYVELRCDPISGHTALYWYRQSLGQGPEFLIYFQGTGAADDSGLPNDRFFAVRPEGSVSTLKIQRTERGDSAVYLCASSRGVSSETRLDTQYFGPGTRLTVL.

J is TRBJ2-5 and V is TRBV6-6, with 12 bases fitting TRBD2. Germline V lookup: CDR1 MNHNY, CDR2 SVGAGI (reference sequence). V was clipped by 6 bases and J by 4 bases; unmatched bases: 18. The CDR3 covers 19 residues. The CDR3 loop reads CASSYESAGLAGWRETQYF. The CDR3 DNA reads as TGTGCCAGCAGCTACGAATCTGCCGGACTAGCGGGATGGAGAGAGACCCAGTACTTC.

By sample fraction, this clonotype is medium-sized. The chain employs TRBV6-5 and TRBJ2-1; 7 nucleotides match TRBD2. V was clipped by 2 bases and J by 13 bases; unmatched bases: 14. CDR1 and CDR2 (germline): MNHEY, SVGAGI. The CDR3 has 15 amino acids. The CDR3 reads CASSYQAGGGRTQFF. The CDR3 bases are TGTGCCAGCAGTTACCAGGCCGGGGGAGGGAGGACCCAGTTCTTC.

A few counts support this clonotype. This chain uses TRBV6-1 with TRBJ2-3; TRBD2 agrees at 10 bases. The germline CDR1 and CDR2 sequences are MNHNS and SASEGT. This CDR3 is built from 14 residues. V shed 3 bases, J shed 4 bases, and the junction held 1 base outside the gene matches. CDR3: CASSDTSGADTQYF. CDR3 DNA sequence: TGTGCCAGCAGTGATACTAGCGGGGCAGATACGCAGTATTTT.

V usage is TRBV27 and J usage is TRBJ2-1; D is uncertain. The DNA end is more similar to TRBJ2-7, so the J call may be wrong. Germline values: CDR1 MNHEY, CDR2 SMNVEV (reference sequence). CDR3 length: 14 residues. The CDR3 DNA reads as TGTGCCAGCAGTTTAGGCAGCCTTTTAGGCGAGCAGTACTTC. Its protein is CASSLGSLLGEQYF.

This chain connects TRBV6-1 to TRBJ2-1; 7 bases fit TRBD1. The J call may not be correct, given that the DNA end is closer to TRBJ2-7. The CDR3 spans 13 residues. Germline lookup yields CDR1 MNHNS and CDR2 SASEGT. The CDR3 here is CASSRGSENEQYF. The DNA of the CDR3 is TGTGCCAGCAGCAGGGGGTCTGAAAACGAGCAGTACTTC.

The CDR3: CASTFDREQFF. For the CDR3, the DNA is TGTGCCAGTACGTTTGATAGGGAGCAGTTCTTC. The chain joins TRBV19 to TRBJ2-5; D unclear. The J call could be wrong; TRBJ2-1 is a better fit for the DNA end. The CDR3 totals 11 residues. Germline lookup yields CDR1 LNHDA and CDR2 SQIVND (reference sequence).

This clonotype was detected only a few times. The CDR3 nucleotides read TGTGCCAGCGGAGGGACAGGGGATACCGGGGAGCTGTTTTTT. The encoded protein is CASGGTGDTGELFF. The chain couples TRBV6-4 to TRBJ2-2, with 10 bases lining up with TRBD1. CDR3 length: 14 residues. Trimming at V came to 8 bases and at J to 5 bases, leaving 5 bases not matched to a gene. The germline CDR1 and CDR2 sequences are MRHNA and SNTAGT.

The chain carries TRBV12-5 and TRBJ1-4; the match to TRBD1 covers 7 bases. Per germline, CDR1 LGHNT and CDR2 FRNRAP. V lost 1 base to trimming and J lost 5 bases; unmatched junction nucleotides: 4. The CDR3 has 15 amino acids. This chain's CDR3 is CASGLGDSTNEKLFF. The CDR3 DNA reads TGTGCTAGTGGTTTGGGGGACAGTACGAATGAAAAACTGTTTTTT.

V gene TRBV7-6 combines with J gene TRBJ2-1; D call uncertain. The CDR3 has 15 amino acids. Trimming left V 2 bases short and J 2 bases short, with 10 bases between. CDR1 is SGHVS, CDR2 FNYEAQ, per germline. This CDR3 is CASSLIPSTYNEQFF. The CDR3 DNA sequence: TGTGCCAGCAGCTTAATTCCCAGCACCTACAATGAGCAGTTCTTC.

CDR3 sequence (DNA): TGTGCCAGCAGTTACTCGTCGACAGGGTCAGAGACCCAGTACTTC. Protein: CASSYSSTGSETQYF. This chain joins TRBV6-2 or TRBV6-3 and TRBJ2-1, with 7 bases that match TRBD1. The closer fit of TRBJ2-5 to the DNA end suggests the J call may be wrong. This CDR3 has 15 residues. CDR1 and CDR2 (germline): MNHEY, SVGEGT.

The table lists this clonotype with a few counts. V and J are TRBV11-3 and TRBJ2-1; D gene unclear. This CDR3 region has 12 residues. The germline gives CDR1 SGHNT, CDR2 YENEEA. Trimming took 11 bases from V and 6 from J, leaving 14 bases between them. CDR3 sequence: CAVEDSGNEQFF. The CDR3 coding sequence is TGTGCCGTCGAGGATTCAGGCAATGAGCAGTTCTTC. The entire variable domain, with the rest obtained from reference TRBV11-3 and TRBJ2-1, is as follows: EAGVVQSPRYKIIEKKQPVAFWCNPISGHNTLYWYLQNLGQGPELLIRYENEEAVDDSQLPKDRFSAERLKGVDSTLKIQPAELGDSAVYLCAVEDSGNEQFFGPGTRLTVL.

This clonotype was picked up a small number of times. The chain carries TRBV11-1 and TRBJ2-1; 13 positions match TRBD2. Germline V CDR1 and CDR2: SGHAT, FQDESV (reference sequence). CDR3 size: 15 residues. J gave up 6 bases and V 5 bases, and 4 bases lay outside the gene matches. CDR3 amino acids: CASSTGTSGINEQFF. CDR3 nucleotide sequence: TGTGCCAGCAGCACCGGGACTAGCGGGATCAATGAGCAGTTCTTC. The full variable domain, completed using reference TRBV11-1 and TRBJ2-1, is EAEVAQSPRYKITEKSQAVAFWCDPISGHATLYWYRQILGQGPELLVQFQDESVVDDSQLPKDRFSAERLKGVDSTLKIQPAELGDSAMYLCASSTGTSGINEQFFGPGTRLTVL.

Ten or more counts support this clonotype. This sequence joins TRBV6-1 and TRBJ2-1; 13 bases are a match to TRBD2. The germline CDR1 and CDR2 sequences are MNHNS and SASEGT. This CDR3 has 14 residues. The V gene end was trimmed by 5 bases and the J gene end by 12 bases; junction bases not matched to a gene: 7. This chain's CDR3 is CASSTGLAGVGQFF. The DNA of the CDR3 is TGTGCCAGCAGTACTGGACTAGCGGGAGTGGGGCAGTTCTTC.

Worth noting for this clonotype: A much larger clone differs by one base, so this may be a read error. This chain joins TRBV24-1 and TRBJ2-5; 7 nucleotides agree with TRBD1. TRBJ2-1 explains the end of the DNA better; the J call may be wrong. This CDR3 contains 16 residues. The germline V gene has CDR1 KGHDR and CDR2 SFDVKD. In nucleotides, the CDR3 is TGTGCCACCAGTGACCCCCAAGACAGGGAACGAGAGACCCAGTTCTTC. It specifies CATSDPQDRERETQFF.

Notes on this clonotype: One end of the junction is discordant with germline, which a read error may explain. This rearrangement joins TRBV27 to TRBJ2-1; 12 bases are shared with TRBD2. Germline lookup yields CDR1 MNHEY and CDR2 SMNVEV (reference sequence). This CDR3 is built from 14 residues. For the CDR3, the DNA is TGTGCCAACAGTCCCGCTCGGACTAGCGGGACTCTGTACTTC. Amino acids: CANSPARTSGTLYF.

This clonotype showed up just a few times. The V and J genes are TRBV11-3 and TRBJ2-2, with 7 bases that match TRBD2. V shed 5 bases, J shed 5 bases, and the junction held 11 bases outside the gene matches. Germline V gives CDR1 SGHNT, CDR2 YENEEA. This CDR3 is 16 amino acids long. CDR3 protein: CASSHPREWYTGELFF. The CDR3 coding sequence is TGTGCCAGCAGCCACCCGCGGGAGTGGTATACCGGGGAGCTGTTTTTT.

This clonotype was detected only a few times. Its ends do not fully match the called genes, so a read error is possible. The chain has TRBV6-1 and TRBJ2-6; a weak D match, TRBD1 (6 bases). This CDR3 contains 15 residues. The germline gives CDR1 MNHNS, CDR2 SASEGT. The CDR3 coding sequence is TGTGCCAGCAGAGAAGGGGGCTCTGGGGCCAACGTCCTGACTTTC. Encoded protein: CASREGGSGANVLTF.

The chain recombines TRBV10-3 with TRBJ2-3, with 10 positions matching TRBD2. From germline, CDR1 is ENHRY and CDR2 SYGVKD. The CDR3 runs to 15 residues. V lost 7 bases and J lost 0; bases outside the gene matches: 4. The CDR3 sequence: CAITRTSGSTDTQYF. CDR3 bases: TGTGCCATCACCCGGACTAGCGGTAGCACAGATACGCAGTATTTT.

V gene TRBV10-1 combines with J gene TRBJ2-1; 9 nucleotides match TRBD1. The CDR3 has 15 residues. With V trimmed by 0 bases and J by 8 bases, 5 bases remained unmatched. Per the germline V gene, CDR1 is WNHNN and CDR2 is SYGVQD (reference sequence). Here the CDR3 DNA reads TGCGCCAGCAGTGAGTCTGGGACAGGGATCCATGAGCAGTTCTTC. The encoded protein is CASSESGTGIHEQFF.

The V call is TRBV7-2, the J call TRBJ2-1; D could derive from TRBD1 or TRBD2 (5 bases each). The CDR3 consists of 17 residues. Germline V gives CDR1 SGHTA, CDR2 FQGNSA. With 0 bases removed from V and 1 base from J, the gap between germline ends came to 13 bases. CDR3 sequence (DNA): TGTGCCAGCAGCTTAGCGCTTGGGACGGGGTCCTACAATGAGCAGTTCTTC. Translated: CASSLALGTGSYNEQFF.

This chain uses TRBV27 with TRBJ1-1; weak D call: TRBD1 (5 bases). The CDR3 spans 13 residues. Germline CDR1 MNHEY, CDR2 SMNVEV (reference sequence). The V end lost 7 bases, the J end lost 1 base, and 10 bases lay between the germline ends. CDR3 in DNA: TGTGCCAGCACCGGGGGGGGGAACACTGAAGCTTTCTTT. Its translation is CASTGGGNTEAFF.

The V gene is TRBV6-5, the J gene TRBJ2-4; D gene uncertain. This CDR3 has 15 residues. V lost 6 bases and J 0 bases, leaving 12 bases between the germline ends. Germline CDR1 reads MNHEY; CDR2 reads SVGAGI. The CDR3 here is CASSSDTLAKNIQYF. The CDR3 nucleotides read TGTGCCAGCAGCTCCGATACTCTAGCCAAAAACATTCAGTACTTC.

In this sample, this clonotype turned up once. The conserved final phenylalanine or tryptophan is absent from the CDR3, which likely points to a read error. The rearrangement joins TRBV6-1 to TRBJ2-1; 7 nucleotides align to TRBD2. The CDR3 sequence is 16 residues long. V shed 7 bases, J shed 2 bases, and the junction held 11 bases outside the gene matches. Germline CDR1 reads MNHNS; CDR2 reads SASEGT. This CDR3 is CASTSRRLAAYNEQFC. CDR3 coding DNA: TGTGCCAGCACCTCTAGACGACTAGCAGCCTACAATGAGCAGTTCTGC.

There are a few counts of this clonotype. CDR3: CASSADRGAYNEQFF. The CDR3 coding sequence is TGTGCCAGCAGCGCCGACAGGGGGGCCTACAATGAGCAGTTCTTC. The V gene is TRBV7-2, the J gene TRBJ2-1; TRBD1 agrees at 9 bases. Germline assignment: CDR1 SGHTA and CDR2 FQGNSA. This CDR3 is 15 amino acids long. J gave up 2 bases and V 5 bases, and 4 bases lay outside the gene matches.

The V call is TRBV27, the J call TRBJ2-5; 8 bases are a match to TRBD2. The DNA end is more similar to TRBJ2-3, so the J call may be wrong. CDR3 length: 15 residues. The germline V gene has CDR1 MNHEY and CDR2 SMNVEV (reference sequence). The CDR3 nucleotides are TGTGCCAGCAGTTTTTCTAGCGGGTTCGCAGATACGCAGTATTTT. It translates to CASSFSSGFADTQYF.